This TCR beta chain was recorded in a study of T cells in Graves' hyperthyroidism and ophthalmopathy. Findings and caveats of the study: Clonotypes that were expanded in thyroid above 0.001 mostly appeared in blood too.

Amplified TCR beta CDR3 regions came from RNA transcripts. TCR CDR3 regions were first amplified by RT-PCR with HTBI primers. TCRdb reprocessed the multiplex PCR reads with MiXCR, giving one entry per CDR3 protein. The sample shows about 740,000 distinct CDR3 sequences, roughly 15% of them seen only once. The sample holds a few counts of this clonotype. Its antigen is undetermined. A much larger clone is a single base away; this may be a read error. Graves' hyperthyroidism showing no ophthalmopathy progression within 18 months was considered stable. Hyperthyroidism in the patients, aged 18 to 65, was newly diagnosed and under 2 months in duration. Orbital computed tomography, thyroid ultrasound, serum thyroxine and TRAb, and clinical symptoms together informed the diagnoses. This CDR3 comprises 14 residues. The germline gives CDR1 SNHLY, CDR2 FYNNEI. Trimming removed 3 bases from V and 3 bases from J; junction bases left unmatched: 2.

The specimen sequenced was blood. This TCR came from a woman younger than 35 with Graves' hyperthyroidism. V and J are TRBV2 and TRBJ2-1; 7 bases align to TRBD1. CDR3 bases: TGTGCCAGCAGTGAGAACAGGGGCTACAATGAGCAGTTCTTC. Its translation is CASSENRGYNEQFF.